This entry lists 9 T cell receptor beta chains sequenced from one sample in a study of T cell responses to AZD1222 COVID-19 vaccine. Here immunoSEQ multiplex PCR was the method, and the copy in TCRdb shows in-frame clones only, minus some. The sample yields some 190,000 clones, 80% to 95% seen once. The starting material was peripheral blood, obtained 28 days after the second AZD1222 dose. These receptor sequences come from an adult who received the AZD1222 COVID-19 vaccine.

The V gene is TRBV6-5, the J gene TRBJ1-1; tentative D call: TRBD1 (5 bases). In germline, CDR1 is MNHEY, CDR2 SVGAGI. V shed 5 bases and J shed 0 bases, with 10 bases lying between them. CDR3 length: 14 amino acids. Here the CDR3 reads CASSRDPMNTEAFF. CDR3 in DNA: TGTGCCAGCAGTCGGGACCCCATGAACACTGAAGCTTTCTTT.

The V call is TRBV5-1, the J call TRBJ2-3; TRBD2 matches at 7 bases. Germline V gene sequence: CDR1 SGHRS, CDR2 YFSETQ. CDR3 length: 15 residues. V gave up 4 bases and J gave up 7 bases; unmatched junction bases: 12. In DNA, the CDR3 is TGCGCCAGCAGCCCTCTAGCGGACAATAGGTATACGCAGTATTTT. This sequence encodes CASSPLADNRYTQYF.

The rearrangement links TRBV2 to TRBJ2-5; D gene unclear. V gave up 6 bases and J gave up 5 bases, with 16 bases separating them. The CDR3 contains 14 residues. CDR1 is SNHLY and CDR2 is FYNNEI in the germline V gene. CDR3 sequence: CASRDWTSSETQYF. CDR3 bases: TGTGCCAGCAGAGACTGGACCTCCTCGGAGACCCAGTACTTC.

V usage is TRBV15 and J usage is TRBJ2-1, with D maybe TRBD2 (6 bases). The CDR3 totals 14 residues. CDR1 and CDR2 (germline): LNHNV, YYDKDF (reference sequence). V gave up 3 bases and J gave up 0 bases, with 6 bases separating them. The CDR3 DNA sequence: TGTGCCACCAGCAGGGGGGGCTCCTACAATGAGCAGTTCTTC. Translation: CATSRGGSYNEQFF. Together with reference TRBV15 and TRBJ2-1, the CDR3 gives the full variable domain: DAMVIQNPRYQVTQFGKPVTLSCSQTLNHNVMYWYQQKSSQAPKLLFHYYDKDFNNEADTPDNFQSRRPNTSFCFLDIRSPGLGDTAMYLCATSRGGSYNEQFFGPGTRLTVL.

The J gene is TRBJ1-3, the V gene TRBV11-2; TRBD1 agrees at 10 bases. Germline V gene sequence: CDR1 SGHAT, CDR2 FQNNGV. This CDR3 spans 17 amino acids. J lost 0 bases, V lost 1 base, and 3 bases had no gene match. The CDR3 protein is CASSLVGQGNSGNTIYF. CDR3 DNA sequence: TGTGCCAGCAGCTTAGTGGGACAGGGGAACTCTGGAAACACCATATATTTT. Using reference TRBV11-2 and TRBJ1-3 for the parts outside the CDR3, the full variable domain is EAGVAQSPRYKIIEKRQSVAFWCNPISGHATLYWYQQILGQGPKLLIQFQNNGVVDDSQLPKDRFSAERLKGVDSTLKIQPAKLEDSAVYLCASSLVGQGNSGNTIYFGEGSWLTVV.

The V and J genes are TRBV19 and TRBJ1-4, with TRBD1 matching 8 bases. This CDR3 has 15 amino acids. Trimming cost V 7 bases and J 8 bases; bases outside gene matches: 12. Germline V gene sequence: CDR1 LNHDA, CDR2 SQIVND (reference sequence). This CDR3 is CASIDGQGVGEKLFF. CDR3 in DNA: TGTGCCAGTATCGACGGACAGGGCGTCGGCGAAAAACTGTTTTTT.

V gene TRBV6-4 combines with J gene TRBJ1-1; D uncertain. Per the germline V gene, CDR1 is MRHNA and CDR2 is SNTAGT. CDR3 length: 14 residues. V lost 0 bases, J lost 1 base, and 6 bases lay in between. In DNA form, the CDR3 reads TGTGCCAGCAGTGACTCCAGCGAGAACACTGAAGCTTTCTTT. Protein sequence: CASSDSSENTEAFF.

The J gene is TRBJ2-5, the V gene TRBV12-3 or TRBV12-4; D uncertain. The CDR3 covers 13 residues. V lost 6 bases and J lost 2, with 10 bases in between. The DNA of the CDR3 is TGTGCCAGCAGCCCCGCACTACAAGAGACCCAGTACTTC. Amino acids: CASSPALQETQYF.

The CDR3 nucleotides are TGCGCCAGCAGCCCCGACAGGGTCGAACAGCCCCAGCATTTT. It yields the protein CASSPDRVEQPQHF. V usage is TRBV10-1 and J usage is TRBJ1-5; 7 nucleotides agree with TRBD1. In germline, CDR1 is WNHNN, CDR2 SYGVQD (reference sequence). V was clipped by 6 bases and J by 7 bases; unmatched bases: 9. The CDR3 covers 14 residues.